This T cell receptor (beta chain) emerged from a study of early T cells in non-severe SARS-CoV-2 infection. This clonotype was counted a few times. The CDR3 covers 19 residues. Germline V gene lookup returns CDR1 SGHTA and CDR2 FQGNSA. V was cut by 5 bases and J by 0 bases, with 20 bases left in between. Each CDR3 protein gets one entry after TCRdb re-called the 5' RACE reads with MiXCR. The repertoire holds tens of thousands of distinct CDR3 sequences, with around 12% as singletons. V gene TRBV7-2 combines with J gene TRBJ2-6, with D unresolved. The TCR originated in an adult who was a healthcare worker with PCR-confirmed SARS-CoV-2 infection or an uninfected control (not recorded which). Material: whole blood. CDR3 residues: CASSLAEFRSFSGANVLTF. CDR3 coding DNA: TGTGCCAGCAGCCTTGCGGAGTTCCGTTCTTTCTCTGGGGCCAACGTCCTGACTTTC.